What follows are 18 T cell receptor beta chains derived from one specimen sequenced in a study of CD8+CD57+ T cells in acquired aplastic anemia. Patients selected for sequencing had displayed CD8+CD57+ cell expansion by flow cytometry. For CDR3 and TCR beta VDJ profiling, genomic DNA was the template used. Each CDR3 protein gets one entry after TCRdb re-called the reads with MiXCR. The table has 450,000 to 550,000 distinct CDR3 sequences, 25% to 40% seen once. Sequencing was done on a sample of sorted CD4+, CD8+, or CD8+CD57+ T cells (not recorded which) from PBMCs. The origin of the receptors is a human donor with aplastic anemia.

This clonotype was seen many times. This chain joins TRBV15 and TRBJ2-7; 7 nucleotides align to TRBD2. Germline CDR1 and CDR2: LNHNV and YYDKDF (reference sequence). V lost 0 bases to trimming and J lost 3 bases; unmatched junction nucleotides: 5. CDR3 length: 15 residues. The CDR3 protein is CATSREIAGCYEQYF. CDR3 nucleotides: TGTGCCACCAGCAGAGAGATAGCGGGCTGCTACGAGCAGTACTTC.

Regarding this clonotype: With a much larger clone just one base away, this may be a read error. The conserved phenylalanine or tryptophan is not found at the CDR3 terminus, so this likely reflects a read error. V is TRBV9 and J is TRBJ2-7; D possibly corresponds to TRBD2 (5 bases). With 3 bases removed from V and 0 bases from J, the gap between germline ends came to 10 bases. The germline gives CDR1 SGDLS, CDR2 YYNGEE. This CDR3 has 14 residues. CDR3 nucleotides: TGTGCCAGCAGCGAAAGCGGAAACTCCTACGAGCAGTACCTC. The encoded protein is CASSESGNSYEQYL.

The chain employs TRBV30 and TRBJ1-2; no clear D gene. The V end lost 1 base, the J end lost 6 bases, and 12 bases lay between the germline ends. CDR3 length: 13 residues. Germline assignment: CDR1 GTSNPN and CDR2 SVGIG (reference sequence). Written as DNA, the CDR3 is TGTGCCTGGAGTGCCTCATCTAGCCATGGCTACACCTTC. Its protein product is CAWSASSSHGYTF.

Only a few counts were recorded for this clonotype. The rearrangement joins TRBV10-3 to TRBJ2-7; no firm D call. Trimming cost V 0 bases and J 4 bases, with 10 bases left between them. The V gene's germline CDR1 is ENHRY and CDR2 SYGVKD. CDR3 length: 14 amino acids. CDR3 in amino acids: CAISESGGKYEQYF. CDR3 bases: TGTGCCATCAGTGAGTCGGGTGGCAAGTACGAGCAGTACTTC.

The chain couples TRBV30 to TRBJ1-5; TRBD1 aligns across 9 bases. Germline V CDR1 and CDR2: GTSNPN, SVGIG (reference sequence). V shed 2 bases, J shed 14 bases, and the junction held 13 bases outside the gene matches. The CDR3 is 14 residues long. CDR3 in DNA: TGTGCCTGGAGTCCAGGACAGGGGTCGGGGTTAAAGCATTTT. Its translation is CAWSPGQGSGLKHF. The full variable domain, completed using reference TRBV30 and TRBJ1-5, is SQTIHQWPATLVQPVGSPLSLECTVEGTSNPNLYWYRQAAGRGLQLLFYSVGIGQISSEVPQNLSASRPQDRQFILSSKKLLLSDSGFYLCAWSPGQGSGLKHFGDGTRLSIL.

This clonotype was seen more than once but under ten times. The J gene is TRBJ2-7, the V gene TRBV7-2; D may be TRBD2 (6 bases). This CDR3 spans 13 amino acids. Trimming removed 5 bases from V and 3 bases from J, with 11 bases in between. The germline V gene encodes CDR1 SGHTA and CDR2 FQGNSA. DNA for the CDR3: TGTGCCAGCAGCCGGGGACTTTACTACGAGCAGTACTTC. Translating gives CASSRGLYYEQYF.

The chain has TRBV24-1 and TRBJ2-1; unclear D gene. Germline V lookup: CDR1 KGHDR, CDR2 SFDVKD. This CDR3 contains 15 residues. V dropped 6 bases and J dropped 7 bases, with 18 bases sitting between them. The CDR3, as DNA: TGTGCCACCAGTAGTATGCAGATGTTTGGGAATGAGCAGTTCTTC. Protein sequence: CATSSMQMFGNEQFF.

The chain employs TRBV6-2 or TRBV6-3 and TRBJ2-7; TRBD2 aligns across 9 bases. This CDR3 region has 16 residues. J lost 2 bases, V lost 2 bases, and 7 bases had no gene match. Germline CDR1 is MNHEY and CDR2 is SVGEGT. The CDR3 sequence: CASSYLAGTSAYEQYF. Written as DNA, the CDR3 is TGTGCCAGCAGTTACCTAGCGGGAACCTCCGCCTACGAGCAGTACTTC.

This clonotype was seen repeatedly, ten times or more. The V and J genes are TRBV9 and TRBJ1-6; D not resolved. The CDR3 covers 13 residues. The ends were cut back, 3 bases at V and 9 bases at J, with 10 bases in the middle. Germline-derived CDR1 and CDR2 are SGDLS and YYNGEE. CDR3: CASSGPGVSPLHF. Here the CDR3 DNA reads TGTGCCAGCAGCGGGCCGGGAGTTTCACCCCTCCACTTT.

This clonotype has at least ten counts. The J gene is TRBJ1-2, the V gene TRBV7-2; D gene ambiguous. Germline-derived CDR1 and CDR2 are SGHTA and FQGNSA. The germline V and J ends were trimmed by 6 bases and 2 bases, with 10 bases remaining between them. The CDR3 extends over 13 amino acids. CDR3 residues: CASRQDGNYGYTF. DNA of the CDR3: TGTGCCAGCAGGCAGGACGGAAACTATGGCTACACCTTC.

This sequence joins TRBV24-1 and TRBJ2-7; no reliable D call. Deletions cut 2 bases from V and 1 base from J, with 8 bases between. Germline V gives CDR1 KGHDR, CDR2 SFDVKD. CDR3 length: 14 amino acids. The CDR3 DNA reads TGTGCCACCAGTGATTCCATGGGTTCCTACGAGCAGTACTTC. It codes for CATSDSMGSYEQYF.

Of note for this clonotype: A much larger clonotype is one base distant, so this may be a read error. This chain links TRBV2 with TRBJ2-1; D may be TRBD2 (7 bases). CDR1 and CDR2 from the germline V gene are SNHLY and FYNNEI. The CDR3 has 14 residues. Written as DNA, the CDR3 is TGTGCCTGCAGTGATAAGGGGGGGGGAATAGAGCAGTTCTTC. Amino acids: CACSDKGGGIEQFF. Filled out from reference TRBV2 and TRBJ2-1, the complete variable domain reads EPEVTQTPSHQVTQMGQEVILRCVPISNHLYFYWYRQILGQKVEFLVSFYNNEISEKSEIFDDQFSVERPDGSNFTLKIRSTKLEDSAMYFCACSDKGGGIEQFFGPGTRLTVL.

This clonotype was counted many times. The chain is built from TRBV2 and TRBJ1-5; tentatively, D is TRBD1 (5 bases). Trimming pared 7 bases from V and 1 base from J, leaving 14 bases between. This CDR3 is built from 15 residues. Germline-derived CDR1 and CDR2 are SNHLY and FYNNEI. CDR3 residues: CASTMGLSSNQPQHF. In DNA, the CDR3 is TGTGCCAGCACTATGGGACTGTCAAGCAATCAGCCCCAGCATTTT. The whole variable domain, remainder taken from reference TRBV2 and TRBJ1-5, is EPEVTQTPSHQVTQMGQEVILRCVPISNHLYFYWYRQILGQKVEFLVSFYNNEISEKSEIFDDQFSVERPDGSNFTLKIRSTKLEDSAMYFCASTMGLSSNQPQHFGDGTRLSIL.

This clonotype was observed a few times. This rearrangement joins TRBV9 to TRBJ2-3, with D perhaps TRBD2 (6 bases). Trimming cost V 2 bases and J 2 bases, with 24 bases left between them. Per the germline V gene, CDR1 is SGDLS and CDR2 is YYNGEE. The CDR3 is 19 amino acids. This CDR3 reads CASSVVVGVPGLDTDTQYF. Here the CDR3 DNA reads TGTGCCAGCAGCGTCGTAGTGGGGGTTCCGGGACTCGACACAGATACGCAGTATTTT.

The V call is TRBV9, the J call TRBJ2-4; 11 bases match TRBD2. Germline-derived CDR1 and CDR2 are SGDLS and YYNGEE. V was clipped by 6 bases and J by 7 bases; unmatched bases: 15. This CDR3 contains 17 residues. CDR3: CASIVDIAGGLRNIQYF. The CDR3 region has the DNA TGTGCCAGCATCGTTGATATAGCGGGGGGGCTTCGGAACATTCAGTACTTC.

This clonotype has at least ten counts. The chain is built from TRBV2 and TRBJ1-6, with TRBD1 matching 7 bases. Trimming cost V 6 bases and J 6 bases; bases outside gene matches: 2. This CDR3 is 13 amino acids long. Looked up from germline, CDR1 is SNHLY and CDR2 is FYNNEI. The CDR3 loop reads CASRRDSNSPLHF. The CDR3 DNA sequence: TGTGCCAGCAGGAGGGACAGTAATTCACCCCTCCACTTT. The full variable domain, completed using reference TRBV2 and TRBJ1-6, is EPEVTQTPSHQVTQMGQEVILRCVPISNHLYFYWYRQILGQKVEFLVSFYNNEISEKSEIFDDQFSVERPDGSNFTLKIRSTKLEDSAMYFCASRRDSNSPLHFGNGTRLTVT.

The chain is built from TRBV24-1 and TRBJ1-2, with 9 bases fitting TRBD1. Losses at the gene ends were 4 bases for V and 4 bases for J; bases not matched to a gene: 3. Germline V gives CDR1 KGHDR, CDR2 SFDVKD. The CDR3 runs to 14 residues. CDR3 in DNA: TGTGCCACCAGTGAACAGGGACAGGGCTATGGCTACACCTTC. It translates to CATSEQGQGYGYTF.

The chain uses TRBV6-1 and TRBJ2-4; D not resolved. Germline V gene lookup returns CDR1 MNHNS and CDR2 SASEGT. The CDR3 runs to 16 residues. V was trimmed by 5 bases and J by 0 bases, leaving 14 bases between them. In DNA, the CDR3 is TGTGCCAGCAGTCTCCTGGATAGATTAGCCAAAAACATTCAGTACTTC. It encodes CASSLLDRLAKNIQYF.